This T cell receptor (beta chain) is from a study of T cells in localized non-small cell lung cancer. Study-level results: Appearance in adjacent lung was seen for a median around 61 of the top 100 tumor clones. An association was observed between higher blood T cell density and longer overall survival.

TCRdb keeps only in-frame clones here, not all; method: immunoSEQ multiplex PCR. Seen here are about 2,000 clones, 24% observed once, and the top ten hold roughly 14%. With respect to this clone: The antigen is undetermined.

Trimming cost V 7 bases and J 10 bases; bases outside gene matches: 9. Germline CDR1 is MDHEN and CDR2 is SYDVKM. There are 12 residues in the CDR3. The source of this sequence is a woman between 40 and 69 years old with stage II squamous cell lung carcinoma. J is TRBJ1-1 and V is TRBV28; 7 bases fit TRBD1. Sample: lung tumor tissue, taken before any cancer treatment. Written as DNA, the CDR3 is TGTGCCAGCACCCAGGCAGGGGGTCGAGCTTTCTTT. Translated: CASTQAGGRAFF.